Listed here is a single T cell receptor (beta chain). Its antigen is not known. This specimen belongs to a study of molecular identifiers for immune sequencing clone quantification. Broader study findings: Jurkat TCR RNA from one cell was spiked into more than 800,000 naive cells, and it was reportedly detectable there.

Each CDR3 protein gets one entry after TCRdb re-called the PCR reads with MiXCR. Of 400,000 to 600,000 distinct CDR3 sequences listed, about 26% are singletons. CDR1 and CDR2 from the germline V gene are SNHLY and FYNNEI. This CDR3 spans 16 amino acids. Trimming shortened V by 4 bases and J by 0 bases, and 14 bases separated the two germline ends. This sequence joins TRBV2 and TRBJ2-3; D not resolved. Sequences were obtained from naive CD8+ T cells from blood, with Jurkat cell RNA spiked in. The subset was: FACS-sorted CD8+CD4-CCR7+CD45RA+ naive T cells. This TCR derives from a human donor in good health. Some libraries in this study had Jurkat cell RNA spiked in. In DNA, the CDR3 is TGTGCCAGCAGTGTGGCTAGAAACCCTAGCACAGATACGCAGTATTTT. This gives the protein CASSVARNPSTDTQYF.